This is a list of T cell receptor beta chains from one sample in a study of blood T cell repertoires in COVID-19. The assay was immunoSEQ multiplex PCR, and TCRdb's table has in-frame clones only and misses some. The data contain hundreds of thousands of clones, 70% to 90% of them singletons. Sequences were obtained from peripheral blood. These receptors came from a woman aged 18-29 years with acute or convalescent COVID-19. Each CDR3 is given with its conserved first and last residue. D genes are given only for firm matches. Rows may omit the clone size; those that give it use once, few, many or a size class.

J: TRBJ2-1; D: .; size: .; V: TRBV4-3; CDR3: CASSWDSQYEQFF; DNA: TGCGCCAGCAGTTGGGACTCCCAGTATGAGCAGTTCTTC
J: TRBJ2-2; D: .; size: .; V: TRBV9; CDR3: CASSVRLEGELFF; DNA: TGTGCCAGCAGCGTCCGATTGGAGGGGGAGCTGTTTTTT
J: TRBJ2-3; D: TRBD2; size: .; V: TRBV24-1; CDR3: CATSDLTRTSGVNTDTQYF; DNA: TGTGCCACCAGTGATCTGACCAGGACTAGCGGGGTGAACACAGATACGCAGTATTTT
J: TRBJ1-1; D: .; size: .; V: TRBV12-3/TRBV12-4; CDR3: CASSLRRNTEAFF; DNA: TGTGCCAGCAGTTTAAGGAGAAACACTGAAGCTTTCTTT
J: TRBJ1-1; D: .; size: once; V: TRBV9; CDR3: CASSPTGGENTEAFF; DNA: TGTGCCAGCAGCCCGACGGGGGGGGAGAACACTGAAGCTTTCTTT
J: TRBJ1-2; D: .; size: .; V: TRBV7-2; CDR3: CASSSIDRNYGYTF; DNA: TGTGCCAGCAGCTCCATAGACAGGAACTATGGCTACACCTTC
J: TRBJ2-7; D: .; size: .; V: TRBV12-3/TRBV12-4; CDR3: CASTDQGYEQYF; DNA: TGTGCCAGCACCGACCAGGGGTACGAGCAGTACTTC
J: TRBJ1-2; D: .; size: once; V: TRBV5-1; CDR3: CASREIGEVYGYTF; DNA: TGCGCCAGCAGGGAGATTGGGGAGGTCTATGGCTACACCTTC
J: TRBJ2-7; D: TRBD2; size: .; V: TRBV7-9; CDR3: CASSPALSGGRYEQYF; DNA: TGTGCCAGCAGCCCAGCCCTTAGCGGGGGGCGCTACGAGCAGTACTTC
J: TRBJ2-7; D: .; size: .; V: TRBV10-2; CDR3: CASSEPISGGQYEQYF; DNA: TGCGCCAGCAGTGAGCCGATCTCCGGGGGGCAGTACGAGCAGTACTTC
J: TRBJ2-1; D: .; size: .; V: TRBV14; CDR3: CASSQGVTGHEQFF; DNA: TGTGCCAGCAGCCAAGGGGTTACAGGGCATGAGCAGTTCTTC
J: TRBJ2-6; D: TRBD2; size: .; V: TRBV5-1; CDR3: CASSPGGADGANVLTF; DNA: TGCGCCAGCTCACCCGGGGGGGCGGATGGGGCCAACGTCCTGACTTTC
J: TRBJ1-2; D: TRBD1; size: .; V: TRBV27; CDR3: CASSTQGGAEYGYTF; DNA: TGTGCCAGCAGTACCCAAGGGGGCGCTGAGTATGGCTACACCTTC
J: TRBJ2-2; D: TRBD1; size: .; V: TRBV7-3; CDR3: CASSLLQGAWAGELFF; DNA: TGTGCCAGCAGCCTCCTACAGGGGGCATGGGCCGGGGAGCTGTTTTTT
J: TRBJ2-7; D: TRBD1; size: .; V: TRBV19; CDR3: CASRGTGTYEQYF; DNA: TGTGCCAGTAGGGGGACAGGGACCTACGAGCAGTACTTC
J: TRBJ1-5; D: .; size: .; V: TRBV6-5; CDR3: CASATGRLSNQPQHF; DNA: TGTGCCAGCGCCACGGGGAGACTAAGCAATCAGCCCCAGCATTTT
J: TRBJ2-3; D: .; size: .; V: TRBV7-3; CDR3: CASSQSPGTGADTQYF; DNA: TGTGCCAGCAGCCAAAGCCCCGGGACGGGGGCAGATACGCAGTATTTT
J: TRBJ1-1; D: .; size: once; V: TRBV6-1; CDR3: CASSEPNLTEAFF; DNA: TGTGCCAGCAGTGAACCCAACCTAACTGAAGCTTTCTTT
J: TRBJ1-4; D: .; size: .; V: TRBV5-6; CDR3: CASSLVSGVLFF; DNA: TGTGCCAGCAGCTTGGTATCGGGGGTGCTGTTTTTT
J: TRBJ2-2; D: TRBD1; size: .; V: TRBV5-1; CDR3: CASSLLTGGNTGELFF; DNA: TGCGCCAGCAGCTTGTTGACAGGGGGTAACACCGGGGAGCTGTTTTTT
J: TRBJ1-2; D: .; size: .; V: TRBV4-3; CDR3: CASSQDRPGRGGYTF; DNA: TGCGCCAGCAGCCAAGATAGGCCAGGCCGTGGGGGCTACACCTTC
J: TRBJ1-2; D: .; size: .; V: TRBV6-5; CDR3: CASSYSGGMLGYTF; DNA: TGTGCCAGCAGTTACAGCGGGGGCATGTTGGGCTACACCTTC
J: TRBJ2-7; D: TRBD2; size: .; V: TRBV11-2; CDR3: CASTRSGGSLYEQYF; DNA: TGTGCCAGCACGAGGTCGGGGGGGTCCCTCTACGAGCAGTACTTC
J: TRBJ1-1; D: .; size: .; V: TRBV2; CDR3: CASSLFGDGEAFF; DNA: TGTGCCAGCAGCCTCTTCGGAGACGGTGAAGCTTTCTTT
J: TRBJ1-6; D: .; size: .; V: TRBV25-1; CDR3: CATPGRGGLYSPLHF; DNA: TGTGCCACTCCCGGTCGGGGGGGGCTCTATTCACCCCTCCACTTT
J: TRBJ1-1; D: TRBD1; size: .; V: TRBV5-4; CDR3: CASRRGATRGREKAFF; DNA: TGTGCCAGCAGGAGGGGGGCTACGAGGGGGCGAGAGAAAGCTTTCTTT
J: TRBJ1-2; D: .; size: .; V: TRBV7-3; CDR3: CASSPGAGGGYTF; DNA: TGTGCCAGCAGCCCAGGGGCCGGAGGTGGCTACACCTTC
J: TRBJ1-1; D: .; size: .; V: TRBV7-9; CDR3: CASSAEGVGVAFF; DNA: TGTGCCAGCAGCGCCGAGGGGGTAGGGGTAGCTTTCTTT
J: TRBJ2-5; D: .; size: .; V: TRBV3-1/TRBV3-2; CDR3: CASSQDTRQETQYF; DNA: TGTGCCAGCAGCCAAGACACTAGACAAGAGACCCAGTACTTC